The next 4 T cell receptor beta chains were all read from a single sample in a study of lymphopenia after photon versus proton radiotherapy (dated by TCRdb to the late 2010s). Library preparation used the immunoSEQ multiplex PCR assay. Held by TCRdb, this immuneACCESS table contains in-frame sequences only and omits some clones. Under half of the omission traces to an unresolved V gene where checked; the cause of the rest is unknown. For this sample there are roughly 16,000 clones; approximately 90% appear just once. Under 14% of the sample is held by the ten biggest clonotypes. Sequencing used peripheral blood, obtained from a patient treated with proton-based radiotherapy. Receptors originate from a man between 65 and 85 years old with pancreatic cancer.

The gene calls are TRBV19 and TRBJ1-2, with 8 bases aligning to TRBD1. Unmatched junction bases numbered 17, after V lost 6 bases and J lost 5 bases. The CDR3 length is 17 residues. Germline assignment: CDR1 LNHDA and CDR2 SQIVND (reference sequence). CDR3 residues: CASSPPTRPGGLYGYTF. In DNA form, the CDR3 reads TGTGCCAGTAGCCCTCCGACTCGACCAGGGGGCCTGTATGGCTACACCTTC.

The chain employs TRBV14 and TRBJ2-3; TRBD2 matches at 14 bases. V gave up 1 base and J gave up 3 bases; unmatched junction bases: 15. The CDR3 totals 21 residues. The germline CDR1 and CDR2 sequences are SGHDN and FVKESK. The CDR3 DNA reads TGTGCCAGCAGCCAAGCGATCGGACTAGCGGGAGGTCTGGTTTCAACAGATACGCAGTATTTT. Its protein is CASSQAIGLAGGLVSTDTQYF. The full variable domain, in which reference TRBV14 and TRBJ2-3 provide the parts outside the CDR3, is EAGVTQFPSHSVIEKGQTVTLRCDPISGHDNLYWYRRVMGKEIKFLLHFVKESKQDESGMPNNRFLAERTGGTYSTLKVQPAELEDSGVYFCASSQAIGLAGGLVSTDTQYFGPGTRLTVL.

The V and J genes are TRBV19 and TRBJ2-7; a weak D match, TRBD1 (6 bases). V dropped 3 bases and J dropped 2 bases, with 11 bases sitting between them. Germline CDR1 LNHDA, CDR2 SQIVND (reference sequence). The CDR3 is 14 residues long. DNA of the CDR3: TGTGCCAGTAGTATCCGGGGACATCCCTACGAGCAGTACTTC. It specifies CASSIRGHPYEQYF.

V gene TRBV4-1 combines with J gene TRBJ2-4; 11 bases fit TRBD2. This CDR3 comprises 19 residues. Germline loops: CDR1 MGHRA, CDR2 YSYEKL. The trim removed 0 bases at V and 1 base at J, leaving 8 bases unmatched. CDR3 sequence reads: CASSQDGLAGSLAKNIQYF. The DNA of the CDR3 is TGCGCCAGCAGCCAAGACGGACTAGCGGGCTCTCTTGCCAAAAACATTCAGTACTTC.